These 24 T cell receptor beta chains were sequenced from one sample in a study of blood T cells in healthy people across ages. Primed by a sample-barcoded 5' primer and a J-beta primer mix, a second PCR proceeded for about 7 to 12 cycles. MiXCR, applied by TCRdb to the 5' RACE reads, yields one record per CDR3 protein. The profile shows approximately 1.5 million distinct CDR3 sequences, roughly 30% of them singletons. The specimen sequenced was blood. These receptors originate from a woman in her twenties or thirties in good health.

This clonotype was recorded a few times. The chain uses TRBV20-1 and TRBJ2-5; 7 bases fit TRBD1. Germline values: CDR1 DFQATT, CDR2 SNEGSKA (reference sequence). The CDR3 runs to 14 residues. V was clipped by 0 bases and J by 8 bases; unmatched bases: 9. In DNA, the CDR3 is TGCAGTGCTAGAGAAAGGGGGCAGGGGAATACCCAGTACTTC. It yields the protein CSARERGQGNTQYF.

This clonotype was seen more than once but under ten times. The CDR3 protein is CASSFVGLAGGSDTQYF. In DNA form, the CDR3 reads TGTGCCAGCAGTTTCGTCGGACTAGCGGGAGGGTCAGATACGCAGTATTTT. The chain links TRBV27 to TRBJ2-3, with 15 bases identical to TRBD2. V lost 3 bases, J lost 4 bases, and 5 bases stayed unmatched. The germline gives CDR1 MNHEY, CDR2 SMNVEV (reference sequence). The CDR3 runs to 17 residues.

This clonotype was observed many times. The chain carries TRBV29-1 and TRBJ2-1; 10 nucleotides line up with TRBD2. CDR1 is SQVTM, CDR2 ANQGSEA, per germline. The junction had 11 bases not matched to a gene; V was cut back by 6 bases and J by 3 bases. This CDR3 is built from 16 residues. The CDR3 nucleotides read TGCAGCGTGGAGGGGGCTAGCGGGAGTCACTACAATGAGCAGTTCTTC. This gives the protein CSVEGASGSHYNEQFF.

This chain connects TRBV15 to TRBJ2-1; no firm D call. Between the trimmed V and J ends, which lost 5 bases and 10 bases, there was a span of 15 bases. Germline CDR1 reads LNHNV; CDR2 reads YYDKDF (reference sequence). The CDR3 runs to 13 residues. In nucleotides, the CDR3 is TGTGCCACCAGCGGAAGTTCCCGAGCGGAGCAGTTCTTC. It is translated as CATSGSSRAEQFF.

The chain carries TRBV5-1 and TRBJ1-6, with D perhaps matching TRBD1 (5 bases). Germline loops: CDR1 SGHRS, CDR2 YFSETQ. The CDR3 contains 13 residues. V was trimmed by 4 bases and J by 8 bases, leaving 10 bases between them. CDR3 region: CASSETTDSPLHF. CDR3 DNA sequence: TGCGCCAGCAGCGAAACGACAGATTCACCCCTCCACTTT.

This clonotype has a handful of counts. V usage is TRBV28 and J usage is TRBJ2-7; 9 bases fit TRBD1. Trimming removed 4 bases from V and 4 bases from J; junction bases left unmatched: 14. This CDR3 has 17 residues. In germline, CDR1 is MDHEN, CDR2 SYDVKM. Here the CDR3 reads CASSSSVGTGRPYEQYF. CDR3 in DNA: TGTGCCAGCAGTTCCTCGGTCGGGACAGGGAGACCTTACGAGCAGTACTTC.

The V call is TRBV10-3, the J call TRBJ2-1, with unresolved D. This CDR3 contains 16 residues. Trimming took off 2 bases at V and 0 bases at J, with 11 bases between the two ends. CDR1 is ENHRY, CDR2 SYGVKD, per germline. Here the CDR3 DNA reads TGTGCCATCAGTGAGGGGGTCGACCTCTCCTACAATGAGCAGTTCTTC. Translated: CAISEGVDLSYNEQFF.

The DNA for the CDR3 is TGTGCCATCCGGGCCTGGGTTGAGCGGACTACATCTGAGCAGTTCTTC. This translates into CAIRAWVERTTSEQFF. This chain connects TRBV10-3 to TRBJ2-1; D is possibly TRBD2 (6 bases). V lost 8 bases and J 9 bases, leaving 26 bases between the germline ends. CDR1 ENHRY and CDR2 SYGVKD come from the germline V gene. CDR3 length equals 16 residues.

CDR3 in DNA: TGCAGTGCTACCGGCGATGAAAACACCATATATTTT. Encoded protein: CSATGDENTIYF. J is TRBJ1-3 and V is TRBV20-1; D ambiguous. Germline values: CDR1 DFQATT, CDR2 SNEGSKA (reference sequence). CDR3 length equals 12 residues. With 4 bases removed from V and 6 bases from J, the gap between germline ends came to 10 bases.

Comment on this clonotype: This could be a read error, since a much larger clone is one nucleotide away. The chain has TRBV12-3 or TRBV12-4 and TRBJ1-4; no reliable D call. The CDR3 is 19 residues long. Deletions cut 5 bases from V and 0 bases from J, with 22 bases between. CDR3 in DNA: TGTGCCAGCAGTCCGGACCTGTCTCACTACCTTGCAACTAATGAAAAACTGTTTTTT. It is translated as CASSPDLSHYLATNEKLFF.

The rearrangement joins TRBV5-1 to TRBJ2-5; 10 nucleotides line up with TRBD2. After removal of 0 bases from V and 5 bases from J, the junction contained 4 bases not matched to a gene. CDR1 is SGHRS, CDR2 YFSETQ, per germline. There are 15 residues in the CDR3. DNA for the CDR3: TGCGCCAGCAGCTTGGCTACGGGACTAGCGGAGACCCAGTACTTC. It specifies CASSLATGLAETQYF.

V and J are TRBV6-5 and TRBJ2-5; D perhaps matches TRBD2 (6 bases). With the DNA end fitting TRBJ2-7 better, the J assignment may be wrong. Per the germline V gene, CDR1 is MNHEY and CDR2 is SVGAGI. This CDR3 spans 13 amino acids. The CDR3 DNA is TGTGCCAGCAGAAGACTAGGTAGCTACGAGCAGTACTTC. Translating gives CASRRLGSYEQYF.

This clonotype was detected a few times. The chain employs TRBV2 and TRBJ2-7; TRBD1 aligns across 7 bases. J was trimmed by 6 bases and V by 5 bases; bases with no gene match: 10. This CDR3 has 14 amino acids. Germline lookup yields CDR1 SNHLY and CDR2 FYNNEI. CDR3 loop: CASSWTGRGFEQYF. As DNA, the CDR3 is TGTGCCAGCAGTTGGACAGGCAGGGGCTTCGAGCAGTACTTC. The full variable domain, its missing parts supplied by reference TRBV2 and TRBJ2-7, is EPEVTQTPSHQVTQMGQEVILRCVPISNHLYFYWYRQILGQKVEFLVSFYNNEISEKSEIFDDQFSVERPDGSNFTLKIRSTKLEDSAMYFCASSWTGRGFEQYFGPGTRLTVT.

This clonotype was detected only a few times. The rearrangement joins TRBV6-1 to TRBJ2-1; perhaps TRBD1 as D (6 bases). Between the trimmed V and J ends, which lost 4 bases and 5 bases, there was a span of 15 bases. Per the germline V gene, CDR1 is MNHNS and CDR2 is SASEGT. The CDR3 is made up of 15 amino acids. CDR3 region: CASSGQLGANNEQFF. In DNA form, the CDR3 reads TGTGCCAGCAGTGGTCAATTGGGGGCCAACAATGAGCAGTTCTTC.

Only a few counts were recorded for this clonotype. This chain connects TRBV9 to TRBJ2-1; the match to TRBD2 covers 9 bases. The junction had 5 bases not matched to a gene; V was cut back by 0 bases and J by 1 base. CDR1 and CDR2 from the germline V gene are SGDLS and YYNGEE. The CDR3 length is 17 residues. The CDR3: CASSVELAGKSYNEQFF. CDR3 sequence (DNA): TGTGCCAGCAGCGTAGAACTAGCGGGCAAATCCTACAATGAGCAGTTCTTC. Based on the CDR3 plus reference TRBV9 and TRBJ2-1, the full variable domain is DSGVTQTPKHLITATGQRVTLRCSPRSGDLSVYWYQQSLDQGLQFLIQYYNGEERAKGNILERFSAQQFPDLHSELNLSSLELGDSALYFCASSVELAGKSYNEQFFGPGTRLTVL.

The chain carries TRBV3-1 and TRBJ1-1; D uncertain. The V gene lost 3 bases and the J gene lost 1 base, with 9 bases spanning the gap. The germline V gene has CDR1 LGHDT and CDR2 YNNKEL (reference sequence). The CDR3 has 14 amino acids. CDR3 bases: TGTGCCAGCAGCCAGCGACCAGGGAACACTGAAGCTTTCTTT. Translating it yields CASSQRPGNTEAFF.

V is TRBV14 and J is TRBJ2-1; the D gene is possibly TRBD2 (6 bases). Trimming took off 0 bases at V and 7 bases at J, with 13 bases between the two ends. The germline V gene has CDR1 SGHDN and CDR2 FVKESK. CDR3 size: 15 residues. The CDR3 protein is CASSQERRSGNEQFF. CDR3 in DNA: TGTGCCAGCAGCCAAGAGAGGCGGAGCGGGAATGAGCAGTTCTTC.

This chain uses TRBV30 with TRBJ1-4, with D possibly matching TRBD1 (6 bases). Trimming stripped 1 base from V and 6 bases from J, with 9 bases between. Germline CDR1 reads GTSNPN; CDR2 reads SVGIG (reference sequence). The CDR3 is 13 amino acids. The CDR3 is CAWSGTGYEKLFF. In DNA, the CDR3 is TGTGCCTGGAGTGGAACAGGGTATGAAAAACTGTTTTTT.

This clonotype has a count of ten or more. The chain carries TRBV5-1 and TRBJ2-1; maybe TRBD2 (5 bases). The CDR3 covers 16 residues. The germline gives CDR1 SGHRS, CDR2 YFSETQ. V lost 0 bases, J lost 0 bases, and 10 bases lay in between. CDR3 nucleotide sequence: TGCGCCAGCAGCTTGGACGGGATGCCCTCCTACAATGAGCAGTTCTTC. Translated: CASSLDGMPSYNEQFF. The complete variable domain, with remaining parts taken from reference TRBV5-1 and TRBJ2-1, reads KAGVTQTPRYLIKTRGQQVTLSCSPISGHRSVSWYQQTPGQGLQFLFEYFSETQRNKGNFPGRFSGRQFSNSRSEMNVSTLELGDSALYLCASSLDGMPSYNEQFFGPGTRLTVL.

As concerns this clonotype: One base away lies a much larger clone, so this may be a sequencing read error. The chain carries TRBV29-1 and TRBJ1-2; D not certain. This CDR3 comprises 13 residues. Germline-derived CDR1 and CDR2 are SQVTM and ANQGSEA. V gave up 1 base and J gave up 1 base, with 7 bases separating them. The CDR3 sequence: CSVEVGVNYGYTF. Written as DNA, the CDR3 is TGCAGCGTTGAAGTTGGCGTTAACTATGGCTACACCTTC. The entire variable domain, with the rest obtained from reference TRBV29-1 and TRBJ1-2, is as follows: SAVISQKPSRDICQRGTSLTIQCQVDSQVTMMFWYRQQPGQSLTLIATANQGSEATYESGFVIDKFPISRPNLTFSTLTVSNMSPEDSSIYLCSVEVGVNYGYTFGSGTRLTVV.

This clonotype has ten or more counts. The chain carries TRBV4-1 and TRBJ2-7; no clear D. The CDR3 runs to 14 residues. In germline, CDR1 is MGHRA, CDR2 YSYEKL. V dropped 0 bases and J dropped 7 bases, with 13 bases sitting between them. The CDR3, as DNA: TGCGCCAGCAGCCAAGATACTGTGCGAAAGGAGCAGTACTTC. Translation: CASSQDTVRKEQYF.

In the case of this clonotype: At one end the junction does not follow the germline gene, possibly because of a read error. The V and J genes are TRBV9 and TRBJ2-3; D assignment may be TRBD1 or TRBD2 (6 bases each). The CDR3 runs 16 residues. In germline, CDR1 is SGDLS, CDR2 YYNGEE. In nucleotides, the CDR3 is TGTGCCGGCAGCGTAGAAGGGGGAGGCCCCACAGATACGCAGTATTTT. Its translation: CAGSVEGGGPTDTQYF.

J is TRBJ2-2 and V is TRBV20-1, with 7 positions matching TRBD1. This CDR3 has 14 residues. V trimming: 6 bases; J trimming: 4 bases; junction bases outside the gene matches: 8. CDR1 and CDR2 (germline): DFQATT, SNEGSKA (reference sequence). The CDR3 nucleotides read TGCAGTGCCATGACAGGGCTGGGCACCGGGGAGCTGTTTTTT. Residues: CSAMTGLGTGELFF.

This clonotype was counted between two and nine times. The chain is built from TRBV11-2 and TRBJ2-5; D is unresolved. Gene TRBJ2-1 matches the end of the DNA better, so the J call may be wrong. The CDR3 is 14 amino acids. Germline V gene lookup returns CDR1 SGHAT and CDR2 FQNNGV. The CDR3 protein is CASSQTPYQETQFF. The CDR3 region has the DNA TGTGCCAGCAGCCAGACACCGTACCAAGAGACCCAGTTCTTC.